This passage covers 10 T cell receptor beta chains from one sample sequenced in a study of control samples from healthy donors and cancer patients. Sequenced by immunoSEQ multiplex PCR; TCRdb stores in-frame clones only, minus some. Of 100,000 to 150,000 clones in the sample, almost 95% are singletons; the top ten hold 0.5% to 0.7%. The sequencing input was PBMCs. All receptors come from a man older than 75 with head and neck cancer.

The gene calls are TRBV11-2 and TRBJ2-7, with D maybe TRBD2 (5 bases). Germline V gene sequence: CDR1 SGHAT, CDR2 FQNNGV. The CDR3 spans 14 residues. V lost 5 bases and J 4 bases, leaving 15 bases between the germline ends. In DNA, the CDR3 is TGTGCCAGCAGCCTACATAGCGAGAGTTACGAGCAGTACTTC. Translated, it gives CASSLHSESYEQYF.

CDR3 coding DNA: TGTGCCAGCAGCCCATTGGGGTTACTCGGCTACACCTTC. Protein sequence: CASSPLGLLGYTF. The rearrangement uses TRBV3-1 (or the pseudogene TRBV3-2) and TRBJ1-2; D unresolved. This CDR3 comprises 13 residues. CDR1 is LGHDT and CDR2 is YNNKEL in the germline V gene (reference sequence). Between the trimmed V and J ends, which lost 4 bases and 8 bases, there was a span of 14 bases.

The chain carries TRBV7-2 and TRBJ2-1; no definite D call. The CDR3 has 13 amino acids. V was trimmed by 7 bases and J by 0 bases, leaving 7 bases between them. In germline, CDR1 is SGHTA, CDR2 FQGNSA. In DNA form, the CDR3 reads TGTGCCAGCACCTTGAGCTCCTACAATGAGCAGTTCTTC. This gives the protein CASTLSSYNEQFF.

The rearrangement uses TRBV6-5 and TRBJ1-2; no definite D call. V lost 2 bases and J lost 2, with 12 bases in between. This CDR3 spans 15 amino acids. CDR1 MNHEY and CDR2 SVGAGI come from the germline V gene. CDR3 sequence reads: CASSYDPGENYGYTF. In DNA, the CDR3 is TGTGCCAGCAGTTACGACCCAGGCGAGAACTATGGCTACACCTTC.

This chain links TRBV5-4 with TRBJ2-3; possible D gene TRBD2, 6 bases. There are 14 residues in the CDR3. The V gene's germline CDR1 is SGHNT and CDR2 YYREEE (reference sequence). Trimming removed 2 bases at V and 2 bases at J, with 9 bases between. The DNA for the CDR3 is TGTGCCAGCAGCTTAAGGGACTTCACAGATACGCAGTATTTT. Its protein is CASSLRDFTDTQYF. The full variable domain, with the rest looked up from reference TRBV5-4 and TRBJ2-3, is ETGVTQSPTHLIKTRGQQVTLRCSSQSGHNTVSWYQQALGQGPQFIFQYYREEENGRGNFPPRFSGLQFPNYSSELNVNALELDDSALYLCASSLRDFTDTQYFGPGTRLTVL.

This clone showed up just once. The chain employs TRBV12-5 and TRBJ2-1, with D possibly being TRBD2 (7 bases). V was shortened by 8 bases and J by 1 base, with 18 bases between the two germline ends. The germline gives CDR1 LGHNT, CDR2 FRNRAP. The length of the CDR3 is 16 residues. The CDR3 DNA reads as TGTGCTAGTCATAATGCAAGGGGGGGGTCCTACAATGAGCAGTTCTTC. Its protein is CASHNARGGSYNEQFF.

The V call is TRBV4-2, the J call TRBJ2-2; D is uncertain. The V gene's germline CDR1 is LGHNA and CDR2 YNFKEQ. The CDR3 covers 12 residues. Trimming left V 6 bases short and J 6 bases short, with 8 bases between. CDR3 sequence reads: CASRAQSGELFF. Written as DNA, the CDR3 is TGTGCCAGCAGAGCCCAGTCCGGGGAGCTGTTTTTT.

The rearrangement links TRBV7-2 to TRBJ2-7; perhaps D is TRBD1 or TRBD2 (5 bases each). The CDR3 totals 19 residues. Germline V lookup: CDR1 SGHTA, CDR2 FQGNSA. V gave up 4 bases and J gave up 2 bases, with 27 bases separating them. Here the CDR3 DNA reads TGTGCCAGCAGCTCGCCCCGGGACGCCTTTCTAACTCGGGCCTACGAGCAGTACTTC. Amino acids: CASSSPRDAFLTRAYEQYF.

The rearrangement joins TRBV6-5 to TRBJ1-1; TRBD1 matches at 7 bases. The trim removed 5 bases at V and 5 bases at J, leaving 8 bases unmatched. The CDR3 totals 14 residues. Per the germline V gene, CDR1 is MNHEY and CDR2 is SVGAGI. CDR3 nucleotides: TGTGCCAGCAGTCGTATTGCAGGGGGGACTGAAGCTTTCTTT. Its translation is CASSRIAGGTEAFF.

J is TRBJ1-6 and V is TRBV27; TRBD1 agrees at 9 bases. The CDR3 spans 15 residues. V dropped 5 bases and J dropped 8; count of bases not matched to a gene: 7. The germline V gene has CDR1 MNHEY and CDR2 SMNVEV (reference sequence). The CDR3 protein is CASSTNRDRDSPLHF. The CDR3 region has the DNA TGTGCCAGCAGTACGAACCGGGACAGGGATTCACCCCTCCACTTT.